Listed below are T cell receptor beta chains from one sample, sequenced in a study of blood T cell repertoires in COVID-19. Some clones are missing from TCRdb's copy, which holds only in-frame ones; the method was immunoSEQ multiplex PCR. Of some 22,000 clones listed, roughly 85% were seen once; the top ten hold roughly 20%. Material: peripheral blood. Receptors were obtained from a man aged 70 or older in a cohort sampled during active COVID-19. CDR3s include the opening cysteine and the closing phenylalanine or tryptophan.

v_call: TRBV7-3
j_call: TRBJ2-6
cdr3_aa: CASGESGANVLTF

v_call: TRBV28
j_call: TRBJ2-7
cdr3_aa: CASSDSYEQYF

v_call: TRBV18
j_call: TRBJ1-1
cdr3_aa: CASSPGQGVRRMNTEAFF

v_call: TRBV27
j_call: TRBJ2-4
cdr3_aa: CASSLGGQGGQYF

v_call: TRBV9
j_call: TRBJ2-5
cdr3_aa: CASSPSGGGQGTQYF

v_call: TRBV7-3
j_call: TRBJ2-2
cdr3_aa: CASSLVTSGSTGELFF

v_call: TRBV7-2
j_call: TRBJ2-4
cdr3_aa: CASSLGGYTGLASLQYF

v_call: TRBV16
j_call: TRBJ2-7
cdr3_aa: CASSRGTGVVYEQYF

v_call: TRBV5-4
j_call: TRBJ2-7
cdr3_aa: CASSFSGTSGYEQYF

v_call: TRBV5-1
j_call: TRBJ1-4
cdr3_aa: CASSARTGEKLFF

v_call: TRBV27
j_call: TRBJ1-6
cdr3_aa: CASSLVNGSPLHF

v_call: TRBV7-3
j_call: TRBJ2-1
cdr3_aa: CASSLLAGALNEQFF

v_call: TRBV15
j_call: TRBJ1-2
cdr3_aa: CATSRDQAVRYGYTF

v_call: TRBV7-2
j_call: TRBJ2-7
cdr3_aa: CASSQGHGHEQYF

v_call: TRBV11-2
j_call: TRBJ2-7
cdr3_aa: CASSQGQGRVNEQYF

v_call: TRBV19
j_call: TRBJ2-1
cdr3_aa: CASSRGTGYNEQFF

v_call: TRBV5-1
j_call: TRBJ2-1
cdr3_aa: CASSLSGGAYVDEQFF

v_call: TRBV24-1
j_call: TRBJ2-1
cdr3_aa: CATSRQGAPEQFF

v_call: TRBV24-1
j_call: TRBJ1-2
cdr3_aa: CATSDLRGNGYTF

v_call: TRBV28
j_call: TRBJ2-1
cdr3_aa: CASIATGSSYNEQFF

v_call: TRBV28
j_call: TRBJ1-1
cdr3_aa: CASVRQNTEAFF

v_call: TRBV28
j_call: TRBJ2-2
cdr3_aa: CASRLYEELFF

v_call: TRBV24-1
j_call: TRBJ2-3
cdr3_aa: CATSDLQGSDTQYF

v_call: TRBV2
j_call: TRBJ2-7
cdr3_aa: CASTRTNYEQYF

v_call: TRBV5-8
j_call: TRBJ1-5
cdr3_aa: CASSGQGRKPQHF

v_call: TRBV7-2
j_call: TRBJ2-7
cdr3_aa: CASSLGASGTYEQYF

v_call: TRBV5-1
j_call: TRBJ2-1
cdr3_aa: CASSRWVLAGTSSYNEQFF

v_call: TRBV6-6
j_call: TRBJ1-1
cdr3_aa: CASTAPGRGTEAFF

v_call: TRBV3-1/TRBV3-2
j_call: TRBJ2-5
cdr3_aa: CASSHETGNRETQYF

v_call: TRBV7-9
j_call: TRBJ2-7
cdr3_aa: CAISGTLAGVREQYF

v_call: TRBV2
j_call: TRBJ1-6
cdr3_aa: CASCPLGTGDNSPLHF

v_call: TRBV29-1
j_call: TRBJ2-7
cdr3_aa: CSVVGGEPYEQYF

v_call: TRBV18
j_call: TRBJ1-6
cdr3_aa: CASSRQGIADNSPLHF

v_call: TRBV27
j_call: TRBJ2-1
cdr3_aa: CASSRLAGPHEQFF

v_call: TRBV7-2
j_call: TRBJ2-2
cdr3_aa: CASSLTDSGAGELFF

v_call: TRBV5-6
j_call: TRBJ2-7
cdr3_aa: CASSLEGQGWEQYF

v_call: TRBV7-2
j_call: TRBJ1-1
cdr3_aa: CASAKGGYDTEAFF

v_call: TRBV24-1
j_call: TRBJ2-2
cdr3_aa: CATRTSGRVGELFF

v_call: TRBV28
j_call: TRBJ2-3
cdr3_aa: CASSPTATDTQYF

v_call: TRBV7-9
j_call: TRBJ2-7
cdr3_aa: CASSTSDNYEQYF

v_call: TRBV5-8
j_call: TRBJ2-7
cdr3_aa: CASSRTGGSYEQYF

v_call: TRBV3-1/TRBV3-2
j_call: TRBJ1-3
cdr3_aa: CASSLAGQGGSGNTIYF

v_call: TRBV4-1
j_call: TRBJ2-1
cdr3_aa: CASSSKWGWQREDNEQFF

v_call: TRBV7-8
j_call: TRBJ1-3
cdr3_aa: CASSPLGLEGNTIYF

v_call: TRBV19
j_call: TRBJ1-5
cdr3_aa: CASGTWADSNQPQHF

v_call: TRBV2
j_call: TRBJ2-3
cdr3_aa: CASSQNSGSGPDTQYF

v_call: TRBV28
j_call: TRBJ2-7
cdr3_aa: CASSLSPPRDEQYF

v_call: TRBV29-1
j_call: TRBJ1-4
cdr3_aa: CSAKGEVETNEKLFF

v_call: TRBV30
j_call: TRBJ2-3
cdr3_aa: CAWSGLAGGSDTQYF

v_call: TRBV6-1
j_call: TRBJ2-6
cdr3_aa: CASSDRGRSSGANVLTF

v_call: TRBV2
j_call: TRBJ1-1
cdr3_aa: CASSELGARGNTEAFF

v_call: TRBV7-9
j_call: TRBJ1-1
cdr3_aa: CASSLAGGGTEAFF

v_call: TRBV30
j_call: TRBJ1-2
cdr3_aa: CAWSSMVGYTF

v_call: TRBV7-3
j_call: TRBJ2-2
cdr3_aa: CASSLGWGLAGNTGELFF

v_call: TRBV6-5
j_call: TRBJ2-3
cdr3_aa: CASSYGASDTQYF

v_call: TRBV29-1
j_call: TRBJ2-3
cdr3_aa: CSAGTSGTYTQYF

v_call: TRBV19
j_call: TRBJ2-2
cdr3_aa: CASRKGQAMAGELFF

v_call: TRBV29-1
j_call: TRBJ2-7
cdr3_aa: CSVDGTGGFEQYF